The 29 T cell receptor beta chains below were found in one sample sequenced in a study of cytomegalovirus exposure and HLA in healthy donors (dated by TCRdb to about 2017). Library generation was performed with the immunoSEQ multiplex PCR assay. For the multiplex PCR, a mixture combining 60 forward primers for TCR Vbeta segments and 13 reverse primers for TCR Jbeta segments was used. TCRdb took over this immuneACCESS table, retaining in-frame rearrangements with V and J assigned. Such tables are incomplete; in checked studies, under half of the missing clones stem from an unresolved V gene, and the remainder is unexplained. This sample is represented by 100,000 to 150,000 clones; approximately 78% of them were singletons. Together, the top ten hold around 1.6% of the sample. The sequencing input was PBMCs. The origin of the receptors is a female donor in good health and CMV-seronegative.

V usage is TRBV6-5 and J usage is TRBJ1-1; D is unclear. This CDR3 has 14 amino acids. V dropped 6 bases and J dropped 5 bases, with 16 bases sitting between them. Germline CDR1 and CDR2: MNHEY and SVGAGI. In DNA form, the CDR3 reads TGTGCCAGCAGGGTTTGGGAAAGAGGGACTGAAGCTTTCTTT. The encoded protein is CASRVWERGTEAFF.

The genes are TRBV30 and TRBJ1-1, with D tentatively TRBD1 (5 bases). The CDR3 runs 15 residues. Trimming shortened V by 1 base and J by 1 base, and 13 bases separated the two germline ends. CDR1 is GTSNPN, CDR2 SVGIG, per germline (reference sequence). CDR3 residues: CAWSGRTHSNTEAFF. CDR3 DNA: TGTGCCTGGAGTGGCCGGACACATTCGAACACTGAAGCTTTCTTT.

J is TRBJ2-3 and V is TRBV25-1; 8 bases line up with TRBD1. The CDR3 sequence is 15 residues long. V gave up 3 bases and J gave up 2 bases; unmatched junction bases: 4. Germline CDR1 MGHDK, CDR2 SYGVNS. This CDR3 is CASSDDRGITDTQYF. The CDR3 DNA is TGTGCCAGCAGTGACGACAGGGGTATCACAGATACGCAGTATTTT.

The chain employs TRBV10-3 and TRBJ2-1; 10 bases match TRBD1. The germline V gene has CDR1 ENHRY and CDR2 SYGVKD. Unmatched junction bases numbered 7, after V lost 6 bases and J lost 5 bases. The CDR3 has 15 amino acids. The DNA for the CDR3 is TGTGCCATCAGATGGGACAGGGGAACAAACAATGAGCAGTTCTTC. As protein: CAIRWDRGTNNEQFF.

The gene calls are TRBV19 and TRBJ1-3, with D unresolved. Per germline, CDR1 LNHDA and CDR2 SQIVND (reference sequence). V was clipped by 6 bases and J by 0 bases, with 6 bases between them. The CDR3 extends over 13 amino acids. The CDR3 DNA reads as TGTGCCAGTAGCAGGCTCTCTGGAAACACCATATATTTT. Encoded protein: CASSRLSGNTIYF.

This chain links TRBV11-3 with TRBJ2-7; tentatively, D is TRBD1 (5 bases). Germline V gene lookup returns CDR1 SGHNT and CDR2 YENEEA. V gave up 1 base and J gave up 3 bases, with 7 bases separating them. This CDR3 contains 13 residues. The CDR3 loop reads CASSLAQGYEQYF. The CDR3 region has the DNA TGTGCCAGCAGCTTAGCCCAGGGCTACGAGCAGTACTTC.

The chain joins TRBV28 to TRBJ1-5, with 11 bases fitting TRBD1. Per the germline V gene, CDR1 is MDHEN and CDR2 is SYDVKM. The trim removed 3 bases at V and 5 bases at J, leaving 6 bases unmatched. This CDR3 is 16 amino acids long. CDR3 nucleotides: TGTGCCAGCAGTTTTTCCGGGACAGGGGGTGATCAGCCCCAGCATTTT. Its translation: CASSFSGTGGDQPQHF.

This chain uses TRBV10-3 with TRBJ2-7; 10 bases match TRBD1. The CDR3 totals 13 residues. CDR1 ENHRY and CDR2 SYGVKD come from the germline V gene. V lost 10 bases and J lost 3; bases outside the gene matches: 6. The CDR3 region has the DNA TGTGCCACCTGGGACAGGGGAAGCTACGAGCAGTACTTC. Translated, it gives CATWDRGSYEQYF.

The CDR3 sequence: CASSSGTSKNEQFF. For the CDR3, the DNA is TGTGCCAGCAGTTCCGGGACTAGCAAAAATGAGCAGTTCTTC. This chain connects TRBV28 to TRBJ2-1, with 9 bases identical to TRBD2. V dropped 4 bases and J dropped 7; count of bases not matched to a gene: 5. Germline V gives CDR1 MDHEN, CDR2 SYDVKM. The CDR3 covers 14 residues.

The rearrangement links TRBV29-1 to TRBJ2-1; D gene uncertain. Germline loops: CDR1 SQVTM, CDR2 ANQGSEA. Between the trimmed V and J ends, which lost 0 bases and 4 bases, there was a span of 13 bases. This CDR3 region has 15 residues. The CDR3 region is CSVEDKARRYNEQFF. The CDR3 region has the DNA TGCAGCGTTGAAGATAAGGCTAGAAGGTACAATGAGCAGTTCTTC.

This clone was seen just once. V and J are TRBV18 and TRBJ1-5; no firm D call. The CDR3 contains 13 residues. Germline-derived CDR1 and CDR2 are KGHSH and LQKENI. Between the trimmed V and J ends, which lost 4 bases and 10 bases, there was a span of 14 bases. CDR3 sequence reads: CASSQEMRSPQHF. In nucleotides, the CDR3 is TGTGCCAGCTCACAGGAGATGCGCAGCCCCCAGCATTTT.

CDR3 nucleotide sequence: TGTGCCAGCTCAGGTAGCGGGAGGGCCCTCAATGAGCAGTTCTTC. Amino acids: CASSGSGRALNEQFF. The chain uses TRBV18 and TRBJ2-1; 11 bases line up with TRBD2. The CDR3 has 15 residues. Germline trimming cut 5 bases from V and 6 bases from J; bases unmatched to any gene: 6. Germline lookup yields CDR1 KGHSH and CDR2 LQKENI. The full variable domain, completed using reference TRBV18 and TRBJ2-1, is NAGVMQNPRHLVRRRGQEARLRCSPMKGHSHVYWYRQLPEEGLKFMVYLQKENIIDESGMPKERFSAEFPKEGPSILRIQQVVRGDSAAYFCASSGSGRALNEQFFGPGTRLTVL.

V usage is TRBV5-1 and J usage is TRBJ2-7; 14 positions agree with TRBD2. The CDR3 contains 17 residues. Germline CDR1 SGHRS, CDR2 YFSETQ. V trimming: 4 bases; J trimming: 2 bases; junction bases outside the gene matches: 8. The CDR3 sequence is CASSLGTSGSRAYEQYF. The CDR3 bases are TGCGCCAGCAGCCTAGGGACTAGCGGGAGCAGAGCCTACGAGCAGTACTTC.

The chain carries TRBV11-3 and TRBJ2-7, with 7 bases matching TRBD1. Trimming removed 9 bases from V and 3 bases from J; junction bases left unmatched: 8. The germline CDR1 and CDR2 sequences are SGHNT and YENEEA. The CDR3 runs to 13 residues. CDR3 region: CASSQGNNYEQYF. The CDR3 DNA reads TGTGCCAGTTCACAGGGGAATAACTACGAGCAGTACTTC.

The V gene is TRBV5-4, the J gene TRBJ2-2; 7 positions agree with TRBD1. Germline V CDR1 and CDR2: SGHNT, YYREEE (reference sequence). The CDR3 spans 15 residues. Trimming removed 0 bases from V and 5 bases from J; junction bases left unmatched: 4. CDR3: CASSLEGGRTGELFF. CDR3 nucleotides: TGTGCCAGCAGCTTGGAAGGGGGCAGGACCGGGGAGCTGTTTTTT.

J is TRBJ2-3 and V is TRBV28; the D is unclear. The germline V gene encodes CDR1 MDHEN and CDR2 SYDVKM. This CDR3 is built from 15 residues. Trimming cost V 5 bases and J 6 bases, with 18 bases left between them. For the CDR3, the DNA is TGTGCCAGCAGTGCCCCCCTACCGTTGAAGGATACGCAGTATTTT. Its protein is CASSAPLPLKDTQYF.

This sequence joins TRBV27 and TRBJ2-7; TRBD2 matches 10 bases. The junction had 4 bases not matched to a gene; V was cut back by 1 base and J by 4 bases. Germline V CDR1 and CDR2: MNHEY, SMNVEV (reference sequence). The CDR3 covers 15 residues. CDR3 sequence reads: CASSLLASGSYEQYF. Written as DNA, the CDR3 is TGTGCCAGCAGTTTATTGGCTAGCGGGAGTTACGAGCAGTACTTC.

V usage is TRBV2 and J usage is TRBJ2-2; TRBD2 might be the D (6 bases). The germline V gene encodes CDR1 SNHLY and CDR2 FYNNEI. Between the trimmed V and J ends, which lost 9 bases and 4 bases, there was a span of 15 bases. This CDR3 has 14 residues. The CDR3 DNA reads TGTGCCAGTAGCGGAGTTAGGGGCACCGGGGAGCTGTTTTTT. The encoded protein is CASSGVRGTGELFF. The full variable domain, completed using reference TRBV2 and TRBJ2-2, is EPEVTQTPSHQVTQMGQEVILRCVPISNHLYFYWYRQILGQKVEFLVSFYNNEISEKSEIFDDQFSVERPDGSNFTLKIRSTKLEDSAMYFCASSGVRGTGELFFGEGSRLTVL.

This clone has a handful of counts. The CDR3 protein is CSALVNSDTQYF. In DNA, the CDR3 is TGCAGCGCACTAGTGAACTCAGATACGCAGTATTTT. V usage is TRBV29-1 and J usage is TRBJ2-3; tentative D call: TRBD2 (5 bases). The V gene lost 7 bases and the J gene lost 4 bases, with 12 bases spanning the gap. Germline V gene sequence: CDR1 SQVTM, CDR2 ANQGSEA. This CDR3 has 12 residues.

CDR3 nucleotides: TGTGCCAGCAGCTTGCGGGCGGGAGGGCCTGATACGCAGTATTTT. Amino acid sequence: CASSLRAGGPDTQYF. The V call is TRBV5-4, the J call TRBJ2-3, with 9 positions matching TRBD2. Per germline, CDR1 SGHNT and CDR2 YYREEE (reference sequence). This CDR3 contains 15 residues. Trimming removed 1 base from V and 6 bases from J; junction bases left unmatched: 6.

V gene TRBV21-1 combines with J gene TRBJ2-1; TRBD2, the table's D call, was not compared with the DNA. TRBV21-1 is given as a pseudogene. The CDR3 is 16 amino acids. The CDR3 sequence: CASSLRGQRETHEQFF. The DNA of the CDR3 is TGTGCCAGCAGCCTTCGGGGGCAGCGGGAGACCCATGAGCAGTTCTTC.

The V gene is TRBV9, the J gene TRBJ2-1, with TRBD1 matching over 8 bases. Germline V gives CDR1 SGDLS, CDR2 YYNGEE. The CDR3 is made up of 15 amino acids. V gave up 3 bases and J gave up 3 bases; unmatched junction bases: 5. The CDR3 DNA is TGTGCCAGCAGCGGATCACAGGGGGACTACAATGAGCAGTTCTTC. Its protein product is CASSGSQGDYNEQFF.

In regard to this clone: At one boundary the junction diverges from the germline segment, which might be a read error. The rearrangement uses TRBV28 and TRBJ2-1; no clear D. The germline V gene encodes CDR1 MDHEN and CDR2 SYDVKM. This CDR3 is 14 amino acids long. In nucleotides, the CDR3 is TGTGCCAGCGGTTTCTCACTGGTGAACAATGAGCAGTTCTTC. This encodes CASGFSLVNNEQFF.

The genes are TRBV4-3 and TRBJ2-1, with 12 positions matching TRBD2. After removal of 4 bases from V and 11 bases from J, the junction contained 6 bases not matched to a gene. Germline assignment: CDR1 LGHNA and CDR2 YSLEER. The CDR3 sequence is 14 residues long. This CDR3 reads CASSPGLAGPQQFF. In nucleotides, the CDR3 is TGCGCCAGCAGCCCTGGACTAGCGGGACCTCAGCAGTTCTTC.

This clone was observed a single time. The rearrangement uses TRBV5-1 and TRBJ1-4, with 11 bases that match TRBD1. This CDR3 has 15 residues. Germline V gene lookup returns CDR1 SGHRS and CDR2 YFSETQ. The J segment lost 8 bases and the V segment lost 4 bases, leaving 7 bases of the junction unmatched. The CDR3 protein is CASSAWDRGDEKLFF. In DNA, the CDR3 is TGCGCCAGCAGCGCTTGGGACAGGGGGGACGAAAAACTGTTTTTT. Combining the CDR3 with reference TRBV5-1 and TRBJ1-4 gives the whole variable domain KAGVTQTPRYLIKTRGQQVTLSCSPISGHRSVSWYQQTPGQGLQFLFEYFSETQRNKGNFPGRFSGRQFSNSRSEMNVSTLELGDSALYLCASSAWDRGDEKLFFGSGTQLSVL.

This chain connects TRBV7-8 to TRBJ2-3; TRBD2 might be the D (6 bases). Trimming took off 0 bases at V and 2 bases at J, with 12 bases between the two ends. This CDR3 comprises 16 residues. The V gene's germline CDR1 is SGHVS and CDR2 FQNEAQ. CDR3 nucleotide sequence: TGTGCCAGCAGCTTAGCGGCTAGCGAGGACACAGATACGCAGTATTTT. It specifies CASSLAASEDTDTQYF. Full variable domain (remainder filled in from reference TRBV7-8 and TRBJ2-3): GAGVSQSPRYKVAKRGQDVALRCDPISGHVSLFWYQQALGQGPEFLTYFQNEAQLDKSGLPSDRFFAERPEGSVSTLKIQRTQQEDSAVYLCASSLAASEDTDTQYFGPGTRLTVL.

The rearrangement joins TRBV7-3 to TRBJ2-1; TRBD2 is a possible D gene (6 bases). Per germline, CDR1 SGHTA and CDR2 FQGTGA. The CDR3 length is 18 residues. V dropped 0 bases and J dropped 2 bases, with 17 bases sitting between them. In DNA form, the CDR3 reads TGTGCCAGCAGCTTAACGAGGGAGGCGGGACTCGCCTACAATGAGCAGTTCTTC. Translated, it gives CASSLTREAGLAYNEQFF.

This rearrangement joins TRBV28 to TRBJ2-7; 11 bases are a match to TRBD1. Trimming removed 5 bases from V and 3 bases from J; junction bases left unmatched: 3. Germline assignment: CDR1 MDHEN and CDR2 SYDVKM. The CDR3 consists of 14 residues. The CDR3, as DNA: TGTGCCAGCAGTGCCGGGACAGGGGGCTACGAGCAGTACTTC. This sequence encodes CASSAGTGGYEQYF.

Written as DNA, the CDR3 is TGCGCCAGCAGCTCCTCGGCAGGGATCTATGGCTACACCTTC. It yields the protein CASSSSAGIYGYTF. V usage is TRBV5-1 and J usage is TRBJ1-2; a weak D match, TRBD1 (5 bases). This CDR3 contains 14 residues. Trimming left V 3 bases short and J 4 bases short, with 13 bases between. CDR1 is SGHRS, CDR2 YFSETQ, per germline.